Reported below is one T cell receptor (beta chain). Antigen specificity is unknown. Template material for TCR beta VDJ and CDR3 profiling consisted of genomic DNA. A single record per CDR3 protein comes from TCRdb applying MiXCR to the reads. The repertoire consists of 180,000 or so distinct CDR3 sequences, with around 45% occurring once and the leading ten covering about 2.9%. With V trimmed by 4 bases and J by 8 bases, 10 bases remained unmatched. The CDR3 has 14 residues. Germline V lookup: CDR1 SGHNT, CDR2 YYREEE (reference sequence). These data belong to a study of CD8+CD57+ T cells in acquired aplastic anemia. Study-level findings and limits: A set of more than 25 CD8+ CDR3 sequences was shared between patients and controls, and these sequences appeared highly expressed in patients.

This chain links TRBV5-4 with TRBJ1-2, with 8 bases lining up with TRBD1. The sequence was obtained from a human donor in good health. Sequencing was done on a sample of sorted CD4+, CD8+, or CD8+CD57+ T cells (not recorded which) from PBMCs. The CDR3 sequence is CASSRPTGVGGYTF. CDR3 DNA: TGTGCCAGCAGCCGCCCGACAGGGGTCGGCGGCTACACCTTC.